This TCR beta chain was found in a study of Ad26.COV2.S vaccination and SARS-CoV-2 variants. Study background: Administration of Ad26.COV2.S was intramuscular, either once or twice 56 days apart. Findings of the study overall: It was reported that spike-specific CD8+ and CD4+ T cell responses were substantially broad after vaccination. Quantification of TCR breadth and depth may have yielded underestimates of total T cell responses.

Treatment of the sample: roughly 20 received Ad26.COV2.S at low or high dose, single or two shots; roughly 5 received placebo; per-sample allocation not given. Day 63 after the first vaccine or placebo injection was the time point for sampling. In Boston, an adult donor aged 18-55 years took part. The assay was immunoSEQ multiplex PCR, and TCRdb's table has in-frame clones only and misses some. The sample carries 350,000 to 500,000 clones, about 93% recorded once. Trimming cost V 1 base and J 8 bases; bases outside gene matches: 7. The V gene's germline CDR1 is SGHTA and CDR2 FQGNSA. This CDR3 spans 17 amino acids. This clone has a single count. Antigen specificity is unknown.

V and J are TRBV7-2 and TRBJ2-1; TRBD2 agrees at 14 bases. The clonotype originates from a person aged 18 to 59 who received the Ad26.COV2.S COVID-19 vaccine or a placebo. The source was peripheral blood, collected in a trial of Ad26.COV2.S vaccine versus placebo. CDR3 residues: CASSLGGGLAGVDEQFF. The CDR3 DNA is TGTGCCAGCAGCTTAGGGGGGGGACTAGCGGGAGTGGATGAGCAGTTCTTC.